The sequence of this TCR beta chain was determined in a study of response to subunit inactivated influenza vaccine. A single record per CDR3 protein comes from TCRdb applying MiXCR to the RT-PCR reads. The sample contains 590,000 or so distinct CDR3 sequences, 11% to 15% of which appear only once. The CDR3 totals 16 residues. Between the trimmed V and J ends, which lost 0 bases and 0 bases, there was a span of 10 bases. CDR1 and CDR2 from the germline V gene are SGHRS and YFSETQ. V is TRBV5-1 and J is TRBJ2-4; D is possibly TRBD2 (6 bases). The source was PBMCs from blood, collected 14 to 15 days before vaccination. The TCR comes from a man aged 45-65 years who received an inactivated influenza vaccine. The chain's CDR3 is CASSLAGGLAKNIQYF. The CDR3 bases are TGCGCCAGCAGCTTGGCCGGGGGACTAGCCAAAAACATTCAGTACTTC.